These 23 T cell receptor beta chains share one sample of origin, sequenced in a study of technical replicates of blood from a handful of donors. Produced via immunoSEQ multiplex PCR; TCRdb's table is partial and in-frame only. The sample has tens of thousands of clones, roughly 95% seen once. The specimen was T cells isolated from PBMCs. All receptors come from a human donor in good health.

This chain connects TRBV5-1 to TRBJ2-5; D unclear. Per germline, CDR1 SGHRS and CDR2 YFSETQ. The CDR3 is made up of 13 amino acids. Trimming cost V 2 bases and J 2 bases, with 7 bases left between them. The CDR3 nucleotides read TGCGCCAGCAGCTTTGCAGAACAAGAGACCCAGTACTTC. Protein product: CASSFAEQETQYF.

J is TRBJ1-2 and V is TRBV6-5; D might be TRBD1 (5 bases). This CDR3 has 14 residues. V was clipped by 6 bases and J by 3 bases, with 14 bases between them. Germline CDR1 reads MNHEY; CDR2 reads SVGAGI. The CDR3 sequence: CASRLSGHHYGYTF. CDR3 nucleotide sequence: TGTGCCAGCAGACTTTCAGGACACCACTATGGCTACACCTTC.

The gene calls are TRBV27 and TRBJ2-7; 8 nucleotides align to TRBD1. V trimming: 5 bases; J trimming: 3 bases; junction bases outside the gene matches: 3. CDR1 and CDR2 (germline): MNHEY, SMNVEV (reference sequence). The CDR3 spans 13 residues. The CDR3 DNA reads TGTGCCAGCAGTATCGACAGGGGCTACGAGCAGTACTTC. Its translation: CASSIDRGYEQYF.

This sequence joins TRBV5-6 and TRBJ2-5, with TRBD2 matching 12 bases. This CDR3 is built from 17 residues. With 3 bases clipped from V and 4 bases from J, the junction kept 10 bases outside the gene matches. Germline V gene data show CDR1 as SGHDT and CDR2 as YYEEEE. The CDR3 sequence is CASSYGLAGPFGETQYF. CDR3 bases: TGTGCCAGCAGCTACGGACTAGCGGGACCTTTTGGAGAGACCCAGTACTTC.

The CDR3 nucleotides are TGTGCCATCAGTGAAGGACAGGGGACTGAAGCTTTCTTT. Protein: CAISEGQGTEAFF. The chain joins TRBV10-3 to TRBJ1-1, with 9 bases fitting TRBD1. Trimming removed 3 bases from V and 5 bases from J; junction bases left unmatched: 1. This CDR3 comprises 13 residues. Germline CDR1 ENHRY, CDR2 SYGVKD.

V gene TRBV2 combines with J gene TRBJ2-7, with D perhaps TRBD2 (6 bases). The CDR3 loop spans 13 amino acids. The germline CDR1 and CDR2 sequences are SNHLY and FYNNEI. The V and J ends lost 6 bases and 0 bases respectively, with 9 bases between them. The CDR3 protein is CASSAGFSYEQYF. CDR3 in DNA: TGTGCCAGCAGCGCGGGGTTCTCCTACGAGCAGTACTTC.

This chain links TRBV7-2 with TRBJ2-5; perhaps TRBD1 as D (6 bases). The germline gives CDR1 SGHTA, CDR2 FQGNSA. V dropped 5 bases and J dropped 3 bases, with 13 bases sitting between them. The CDR3 spans 14 residues. CDR3 sequence (DNA): TGTGCCAGCAGCCCCCTAGGGGGAGAAGAGACCCAGTACTTC. Its protein is CASSPLGGEETQYF.

This sequence joins TRBV30 and TRBJ2-2; 14 bases fit TRBD2. J gave up 6 bases and V 3 bases, and 0 bases lay outside the gene matches. Germline V gene lookup returns CDR1 GTSNPN and CDR2 SVGIG (reference sequence). The CDR3 loop spans 14 amino acids. CDR3 amino acids: CAWRTSGRAGELFF. The CDR3 DNA reads as TGTGCCTGGAGGACTAGCGGGAGGGCCGGGGAGCTGTTTTTT.

The V and J genes are TRBV9 and TRBJ2-1; weak D call: TRBD2 (6 bases). The ends were cut back, 0 bases at V and 5 bases at J, with 12 bases in the middle. From germline, CDR1 is SGDLS and CDR2 YYNGEE. The CDR3 consists of 15 residues. The DNA for the CDR3 is TGTGCCAGCAGCGTAGCGGGTAGCGGTAACAATGAGCAGTTCTTC. It is translated as CASSVAGSGNNEQFF.

The chain carries TRBV6-5 and TRBJ2-1, with D possibly being TRBD2 (6 bases). CDR3 length equals 15 residues. Per germline, CDR1 MNHEY and CDR2 SVGAGI. V lost 2 bases to trimming and J lost 0 bases, with 8 bases between them. CDR3: CASSYAGSSYNEQFF. The DNA of the CDR3 is TGTGCCAGCAGTTACGCGGGAAGCTCCTACAATGAGCAGTTCTTC.

The chain uses TRBV23-1 and TRBJ2-6; 7 bases match TRBD1. TRBV23-1 is assigned to the ORF class and has an uncertain function. There are 21 residues in the CDR3. V shed 3 bases and J 0 bases; nucleotides not matched to a gene: 17. The CDR3 region is CASSHFNIWDRPSSGANVLTF. The CDR3, as DNA: TGCGCCAGCAGTCATTTTAATATTTGGGACAGACCGAGCTCTGGGGCCAACGTCCTGACTTTC.

This chain joins TRBV7-3 and TRBJ2-1, with TRBD1 matching over 7 bases. The CDR3 loop spans 15 amino acids. V trimming: 4 bases; J trimming: 4 bases; junction bases outside the gene matches: 7. Germline CDR1 SGHTA, CDR2 FQGTGA. The CDR3 loop reads CASSSGGQVYNEQFF. The CDR3 DNA reads TGTGCCAGCAGCTCTGGCGGACAGGTTTACAATGAGCAGTTCTTC. Filled out from reference TRBV7-3 and TRBJ2-1, the complete variable domain reads GAGVSQTPSNKVTEKGKYVELRCDPISGHTALYWYRQSLGQGPEFLIYFQGTGAADDSGLPNDRFFAVRPEGSVSTLKIQRTERGDSAVYLCASSSGGQVYNEQFFGPGTRLTVL.

This clone has a single count. The rearrangement joins TRBV5-5 to TRBJ2-2, with D possibly TRBD2 on 5 matching bases. Trimming removed 2 bases at V and 5 bases at J, with 13 bases between. CDR3 length equals 15 residues. Per the germline V gene, CDR1 is SGHKS and CDR2 is YYEKEE (reference sequence). The chain's CDR3 is CASSLRGSLTGELFF. CDR3 DNA sequence: TGTGCCAGCAGCTTAAGAGGGAGCCTTACCGGGGAGCTGTTTTTT.

This sequence joins TRBV6-1 and TRBJ2-4, with TRBD1 matching over 8 bases. CDR1 and CDR2 (germline): MNHNS, SASEGT. The CDR3 sequence is 14 residues long. Trimming removed 7 bases from V and 0 bases from J; junction bases left unmatched: 2. The DNA for the CDR3 is TGTGCCAGCACCCAGGGGGCAGCCAAAAACATTCAGTACTTC. Translating gives CASTQGAAKNIQYF.

V and J are TRBV2 and TRBJ1-4; 8 bases fit TRBD1. V gave up 8 bases and J gave up 4 bases; unmatched junction bases: 6. Germline CDR1 and CDR2: SNHLY and FYNNEI. The CDR3 covers 14 residues. The CDR3 nucleotides read TGTGCCAGCCACGGGACAGGCATTAATGAAAAACTGTTTTTT. This codes for CASHGTGINEKLFF.

The CDR3 region has the DNA TGTGCCAGCATCCCCGACAGGGGCTCCTACAATGAGCAGTTCTTC. Its translation: CASIPDRGSYNEQFF. The chain is built from TRBV5-5 and TRBJ2-1; 8 nucleotides align to TRBD1. Trimming at V came to 6 bases and at J to 0 bases, leaving 5 bases not matched to a gene. This CDR3 has 15 residues. CDR1 is SGHKS, CDR2 YYEKEE, per germline (reference sequence).

In DNA, the CDR3 is TGTGCCAGCAGTTTGGCTAGCGGTTACAATGAGCAGTTCTTC. This codes for CASSLASGYNEQFF. This sequence joins TRBV27 and TRBJ2-1; 7 positions match TRBD2. Trimming removed 3 bases from V and 4 bases from J; junction bases left unmatched: 3. The CDR3 is made up of 14 amino acids. The germline V gene encodes CDR1 MNHEY and CDR2 SMNVEV (reference sequence).

This clone showed up just once. The rearrangement uses TRBV7-9 and TRBJ1-1; D gene uncertain. Trimming removed 2 bases from V and 11 bases from J, with 12 bases in between. Looked up from germline, CDR1 is SEHNR and CDR2 is FQNEAQ (reference sequence). The length of the CDR3 is 12 residues. The CDR3 nucleotides are TGTGCCAGCAGCTTAATCCCCCGAGGCGCTTTCTTT. Amino acids: CASSLIPRGAFF.

This clone was picked up one time. The chain uses TRBV4-3 and TRBJ2-2; 8 bases map to TRBD1. V dropped 2 bases and J dropped 0; count of bases not matched to a gene: 8. Germline CDR1 LGHNA, CDR2 YSLEER. The CDR3 is made up of 18 amino acids. This CDR3 is CASSQRPYRGSNTGELFF. The CDR3 region has the DNA TGCGCCAGCAGCCAACGCCCCTACAGGGGGTCGAACACCGGGGAGCTGTTTTTT.

The chain is built from TRBV6-5 and TRBJ2-1; 8 bases match TRBD1. The CDR3 is made up of 14 amino acids. The V gene's germline CDR1 is MNHEY and CDR2 SVGAGI. Losses at the gene ends were 0 bases for V and 6 bases for J; bases not matched to a gene: 1. Written as DNA, the CDR3 is TGTGCCAGCAGTTACTCGACAGGGGTCAATGAGCAGTTCTTC. Translated, it gives CASSYSTGVNEQFF.

This chain joins TRBV11-3 and TRBJ2-5, with 8 positions matching TRBD1. Germline V gene data show CDR1 as SGHNT and CDR2 as YENEEA. The CDR3 contains 16 residues. J lost 4 bases, V lost 8 bases, and 15 bases had no gene match. Written as DNA, the CDR3 is TGTGCCAGCCGAAGAAGTGCAGGGGGCAGGGGAGAGACCCAGTACTTC. This translates into CASRRSAGGRGETQYF.

The J gene is TRBJ2-7, the V gene TRBV18; 7 bases line up with TRBD2. CDR1 and CDR2 (germline): KGHSH, LQKENI. The CDR3 is made up of 15 amino acids. The ends lost 3 bases at V and 2 bases at J; junction bases unmatched: 7. The CDR3 DNA follows: TGTGCCAGCTCACCCTCGGGGGGTGGGACCTACGAGCAGTACTTC. Residues: CASSPSGGGTYEQYF.

CDR3 residues: CASSFFGTGGLNQPQHF. The CDR3 DNA reads as TGTGCCAGCAGTTTCTTTGGGACAGGGGGCTTAAATCAGCCCCAGCATTTT. This chain uses TRBV27 with TRBJ1-5, with 12 bases that match TRBD1. From germline, CDR1 is MNHEY and CDR2 SMNVEV (reference sequence). The CDR3 consists of 17 residues. Germline trimming cut 3 bases from V and 4 bases from J; bases unmatched to any gene: 7.